A single sample is the source of the 27 T cell receptor beta chains below, sequenced in a study of cytomegalovirus exposure and HLA in healthy donors. PCR primers comprised 60 Vbeta and 13 Jbeta primers. Some clones are missing from TCRdb's copy, which holds only in-frame ones; the method was immunoSEQ multiplex PCR. The sample carries about 160,000 clones, roughly 80% recorded once. Input material: PBMCs. The receptors were gathered from a male donor in good health and CMV-seropositive.

The chain recombines TRBV28 with TRBJ2-2; 7 bases agree with TRBD2. The CDR3 is made up of 16 amino acids. V was pared by 5 bases and J by 4 bases, with 10 bases of the junction left unmatched. Germline V gene data show CDR1 as MDHEN and CDR2 as SYDVKM. The CDR3 sequence: CASSHFGGSFTGELFF. The CDR3 nucleotides are TGTGCCAGCAGTCATTTCGGGGGGTCGTTCACCGGGGAGCTGTTTTTT.

In DNA, the CDR3 is TGTGCCAGCACCCAAGGACAGGATCTGTGGACCATATATTTT. Translation gives CASTQGQDLWTIYF. The rearrangement joins TRBV28 to TRBJ1-3; 7 nucleotides line up with TRBD1. CDR3 length: 14 residues. The germline V gene encodes CDR1 MDHEN and CDR2 SYDVKM. With V trimmed by 7 bases and J by 10 bases, 13 bases remained unmatched. Full variable domain (outside the CDR3, taken from reference TRBV28 and TRBJ1-3): DVKVTQSSRYLVKRTGEKVFLECVQDMDHENMFWYRQDPGLGLRLIYFSYDVKMKEKGDIPEGYSVSREKKERFSLILESASTNQTSMYLCASTQGQDLWTIYFGEGSWLTVV.

The chain combines TRBV9 with TRBJ1-4, with D possibly being TRBD1 (6 bases). Between the trimmed V and J ends, which lost 3 bases and 7 bases, there was a span of 16 bases. CDR1 SGDLS and CDR2 YYNGEE come from the germline V gene. The CDR3 runs 15 residues. The CDR3 DNA reads as TGTGCCAGCAGCGCCGGTCAGGGGATGGGTGAAAAACTGTTTTTT. Translation gives CASSAGQGMGEKLFF.

The chain links TRBV28 to TRBJ2-5; 8 bases line up with TRBD1. The CDR3 is 15 residues long. The trim removed 7 bases at V and 0 bases at J, leaving 7 bases unmatched. From germline, CDR1 is MDHEN and CDR2 SYDVKM. In nucleotides, the CDR3 is TGTGCCAGCACAGGGGGCAGGGGAGACCAAGAGACCCAGTACTTC. Translation gives CASTGGRGDQETQYF.

This clone was detected only a few times. V gene TRBV27 combines with J gene TRBJ2-3; no definite D call. The germline V and J ends were trimmed by 6 bases and 6 bases, with 10 bases remaining between them. This CDR3 comprises 12 residues. Germline-derived CDR1 and CDR2 are MNHEY and SMNVEV (reference sequence). DNA of the CDR3: TGTGCCAGCAGCACACAGTGGGATACGCAGTATTTT. This encodes CASSTQWDTQYF.

The chain combines TRBV5-1 with TRBJ2-1; 9 positions agree with TRBD1. The CDR3 consists of 14 residues. CDR1 and CDR2 (germline): SGHRS, YFSETQ. With V trimmed by 4 bases and J by 8 bases, 7 bases remained unmatched. DNA for the CDR3: TGCGCCAGCAGCCGCCTGGACAGGGGACATGAGCAGTTCTTC. Translated, it gives CASSRLDRGHEQFF.

The V and J genes are TRBV4-3 and TRBJ1-2; weak D call: TRBD1 (5 bases). Germline V CDR1 and CDR2: LGHNA, YSLEER. V lost 0 bases to trimming and J lost 4 bases, with 18 bases between them. This CDR3 has 17 residues. CDR3 protein: CASSQDRQDKRLYGYTF. The CDR3 region has the DNA TGCGCCAGCAGCCAAGATCGCCAGGACAAACGACTCTATGGCTACACCTTC.

This chain joins TRBV21-1 and TRBJ1-5. TRBV21-1 is described as a pseudogene. This CDR3 has 16 amino acids. CDR3: CASSGLDKEGNQPQHF. CDR3 in DNA: TGTGCCAGCAGCGGCCTAGATAAGGAGGGCAATCAGCCCCAGCATTTT.

This sequence joins TRBV18 and TRBJ2-5; 8 nucleotides match TRBD2. The CDR3 spans 16 residues. The J segment lost 2 bases and the V segment lost 8 bases, leaving 13 bases of the junction unmatched. In germline, CDR1 is KGHSH, CDR2 LQKENI. In DNA form, the CDR3 reads TGTGCCAGCCACACCACGGAACTAGCGGCACAAGAGACCCAGTACTTC. Amino acid sequence: CASHTTELAAQETQYF.

J is TRBJ2-7 and V is TRBV14, with TRBD1 matching 10 bases. V shed 6 bases and J 2 bases; nucleotides not matched to a gene: 4. The germline gives CDR1 SGHDN, CDR2 FVKESK. CDR3 length equals 14 residues. CDR3 nucleotide sequence: TGTGCCAGCAGTTATGGACAGGGGGCCTACGAGCAGTACTTC. As protein: CASSYGQGAYEQYF.

The rearrangement uses TRBV2 and TRBJ2-2, with a tentative D call TRBD1 (7 bases). The V gene lost 8 bases and the J gene lost 1 base, with 14 bases spanning the gap. The CDR3 is 15 residues long. Germline V gene sequence: CDR1 SNHLY, CDR2 FYNNEI. The CDR3 loop reads CASSGGRENTGELFF. The CDR3, as DNA: TGTGCCAGCTCAGGGGGGCGGGAGAACACCGGGGAGCTGTTTTTT.

This sequence joins TRBV6-6 and TRBJ1-2; 12 nucleotides align to TRBD1. The CDR3 contains 16 residues. Trimming removed 7 bases from V and 4 bases from J; junction bases left unmatched: 10. The germline V gene encodes CDR1 MNHNY and CDR2 SVGAGI (reference sequence). In DNA, the CDR3 is TGTGCCAGCAATAGCCGGGACAGGGGGCCGAGCTATGGCTACACCTTC. Amino acids: CASNSRDRGPSYGYTF.

This chain links TRBV7-6 with TRBJ1-1; tentatively, D is TRBD1 (6 bases). CDR3 size: 14 residues. CDR1 is SGHVS and CDR2 is FNYEAQ in the germline V gene. V gave up 0 bases and J gave up 3 bases, with 8 bases separating them. The CDR3 DNA reads TGTGCCAGCAGCTTAGCAACAGGGTACACTGAAGCTTTCTTT. This codes for CASSLATGYTEAFF.

For this clone: One end of the junction does not line up with germline, which may come from a read error. V gene TRBV6-1 combines with J gene TRBJ1-5, with D hard to call. The CDR3 is made up of 17 amino acids. Germline V gene data show CDR1 as MNHNS and CDR2 as SASEGT. The CDR3 region has the DNA TGTGCCGGCAGTGGGGTGAATCGGGTAAGGTTTGATCAGCCCCAGCATTTT. It specifies CAGSGVNRVRFDQPQHF.

The rearrangement links TRBV25-1 to TRBJ1-4; tentative D call: TRBD1 (6 bases). Germline CDR1 and CDR2: MGHDK and SYGVNS. V was cut by 2 bases and J by 8 bases, with 15 bases left in between. This CDR3 is built from 15 residues. As DNA, the CDR3 is TGTGCCAGCAGTGAAGGCCCAGGGGCAAAGGAAAAACTGTTTTTT. It encodes CASSEGPGAKEKLFF.

The chain is built from TRBV14 and TRBJ2-3; 7 positions match TRBD2. V lost 3 bases to trimming and J lost 1 base; unmatched junction nucleotides: 13. CDR3 size: 18 residues. Per the germline V gene, CDR1 is SGHDN and CDR2 is FVKESK. In DNA, the CDR3 is TGTGCCAGCAGCCAGGGGGGGGGAAGAGTTGTTGGCACAGATACGCAGTATTTT. Protein: CASSQGGGRVVGTDTQYF.

This chain joins TRBV6-5 and TRBJ1-5; TRBD1 is a possible D gene (5 bases). Trimming cost V 5 bases and J 6 bases, with 14 bases left between them. From germline, CDR1 is MNHEY and CDR2 SVGAGI. The CDR3 is 14 amino acids. CDR3 DNA sequence: TGTGCCAGCAGTACCAACAGGTTTGCTCAGCCCCAGCATTTT. This sequence encodes CASSTNRFAQPQHF.

In its sample, this clone was seen once. This chain's CDR3 is CASPNNEQFF. The CDR3 region has the DNA TGCGCCAGCCCTAACAATGAGCAGTTCTTC. The V call is TRBV5-1, the J call TRBJ2-1; D is unresolved. Germline V gives CDR1 SGHRS, CDR2 YFSETQ. The CDR3 loop spans 10 amino acids. V lost 7 bases and J lost 5, with 4 bases in between.

V and J are TRBV5-6 and TRBJ1-5; 7 bases map to TRBD1. The CDR3 runs to 16 residues. CDR1 SGHDT and CDR2 YYEEEE come from the germline V gene. V dropped 3 bases and J dropped 6; count of bases not matched to a gene: 12. CDR3 region: CASSSGQASLAQPQHF. Here the CDR3 DNA reads TGTGCCAGCAGCTCAGGACAGGCTTCCCTGGCTCAGCCCCAGCATTTT.

The chain joins TRBV19 to TRBJ2-5; 12 bases fit TRBD2. J lost 3 bases, V lost 5 bases, and 10 bases had no gene match. In germline, CDR1 is LNHDA, CDR2 SQIVND (reference sequence). The CDR3 sequence is 17 residues long. CDR3 region: CASSLTGTSGRKETQYF. DNA of the CDR3: TGTGCCAGTAGTTTAACCGGGACTAGCGGGCGTAAAGAGACCCAGTACTTC.

This clone was found a few times. The gene calls are TRBV11-2 and TRBJ1-2; the D gene is possibly TRBD1 (5 bases). Between the trimmed V and J ends, which lost 7 bases and 8 bases, there was a span of 20 bases. The CDR3 loop spans 14 amino acids. The germline gives CDR1 SGHAT, CDR2 FQNNGV. CDR3 residues: CASTLDSLGVGYTF. CDR3 sequence (DNA): TGTGCCAGCACCCTAGACAGTCTTGGTGTGGGCTACACCTTC.

This clone is a singleton in its sample. The chain uses TRBV14 and TRBJ1-1; TRBD1 agrees at 10 bases. The germline CDR1 and CDR2 sequences are SGHDN and FVKESK. Trimming cost V 4 bases and J 10 bases; bases outside gene matches: 9. The CDR3 has 14 residues. CDR3 DNA sequence: TGTGCCAGCAGCCCGGGACAGGGGCTCGGTGGAGCTTTCTTT. Protein product: CASSPGQGLGGAFF.

Here the CDR3 DNA reads TGCGCCAGCAGCTTACAGGGGGCTAGATCTGGAAACACCATATATTTT. Its protein product is CASSLQGARSGNTIYF. The rearrangement links TRBV5-1 to TRBJ1-3; 9 bases are a match to TRBD1. V shed 2 bases and J 1 base; nucleotides not matched to a gene: 4. Germline CDR1 is SGHRS and CDR2 is YFSETQ. The CDR3 extends over 16 amino acids.

The chain couples TRBV14 to TRBJ1-2, with TRBD1 matching over 8 bases. With 0 bases clipped from V and 3 bases from J, the junction kept 3 bases outside the gene matches. The CDR3 sequence is 15 residues long. Germline CDR1 SGHDN, CDR2 FVKESK. The DNA of the CDR3 is TGTGCCAGCAGCCAAGACCGGACAGGGTACTATGGCTACACCTTC. It codes for CASSQDRTGYYGYTF.

This CDR3 reads CASSRGGPGEQYF. The CDR3 nucleotides read TGTGCCAGCAGCCGGGGGGGGCCAGGCGAGCAGTACTTC. The chain uses TRBV9 and TRBJ2-7, with TRBD2 matching 8 bases. CDR1 is SGDLS, CDR2 YYNGEE, per germline. CDR3 length equals 13 residues. Losses at the gene ends were 4 bases for V and 6 bases for J; bases not matched to a gene: 6.

Comments on this clone: Compared with germline, one end of the junction differs, possibly owing to a read error. CDR3 DNA: TGCACCAGCAGCCGACCCGGGACAGACGAAAAACTGTTTTTT. Protein: CTSSRPGTDEKLFF. The chain has TRBV4-1 and TRBJ1-4, with 7 positions matching TRBD1. The germline CDR1 and CDR2 sequences are MGHRA and YSYEKL. There are 14 residues in the CDR3.

This clone was found a few times. The chain couples TRBV9 to TRBJ2-1, with 7 positions matching TRBD2. Losses at the gene ends were 3 bases for V and 4 bases for J; bases not matched to a gene: 10. Germline-derived CDR1 and CDR2 are SGDLS and YYNGEE. The CDR3 sequence is 16 residues long. This chain's CDR3 is CASSAPSGTTYNEQFF. Here the CDR3 DNA reads TGTGCCAGCAGCGCACCATCCGGGACTACTTACAATGAGCAGTTCTTC.